This passage covers 9 T cell receptor beta chains from one sample sequenced in a study of response to subunit inactivated influenza vaccine. TCRdb re-derived calls from the RT-PCR reads in MiXCR, one entry per CDR3 protein. Among hundreds of thousands of distinct CDR3 sequences listed, 12% to 15% were seen once. The material sequenced was PBMCs from blood, taken 14 to 15 days before vaccination. These receptors all stem from a man between 50 and 59 years old who received an inactivated influenza vaccine.

V usage is TRBV11-3 and J usage is TRBJ2-1; tentatively, D is TRBD1 (6 bases). CDR1 is SGHNT and CDR2 is YENEEA in the germline V gene. The V end lost 4 bases, the J end lost 8 bases, and 12 bases lay between the germline ends. The CDR3 extends over 13 amino acids. CDR3 sequence reads: CASSSITGHEQFF. The CDR3, as DNA: TGTGCCAGCAGCTCCATTACAGGGCATGAGCAGTTCTTC.

This clonotype was seen ten or more times. The rearrangement joins TRBV5-1 to TRBJ1-1, with a weak D call TRBD1 (5 bases). Looked up from germline, CDR1 is SGHRS and CDR2 is YFSETQ. The CDR3 extends over 12 amino acids. Trimming cost V 0 bases and J 5 bases, with 5 bases left between them. CDR3 coding DNA: TGCGCCAGCAGCTTGGAGGGGACTGAAGCTTTCTTT. This translates into CASSLEGTEAFF.

The chain employs TRBV3-1 and TRBJ2-2; the match to TRBD1 covers 8 bases. This CDR3 contains 17 residues. V was pared by 3 bases and J by 4 bases, with 10 bases of the junction left unmatched. The germline CDR1 and CDR2 sequences are LGHDT and YNNKEL (reference sequence). In DNA form, the CDR3 reads TGTGCCAGCAGCCACCGGGACAGGATAATTAGCACCGGGGAGCTGTTTTTT. This sequence encodes CASSHRDRIISTGELFF.

This chain uses TRBV30 with TRBJ2-5; no clear D. The germline V and J ends were trimmed by 4 bases and 0 bases, with 6 bases remaining between them. CDR1 and CDR2 from the germline V gene are GTSNPN and SVGIG (reference sequence). This CDR3 region has 12 residues. The CDR3 here is CAWNYYQETQYF. The DNA for the CDR3 is TGTGCCTGGAACTACTACCAAGAGACCCAGTACTTC.

The chain couples TRBV5-1 to TRBJ2-1; D uncertain. Germline CDR1 reads SGHRS; CDR2 reads YFSETQ. V was shortened by 2 bases and J by 1 base, with 7 bases between the two germline ends. The CDR3 contains 14 residues. CDR3 loop: CASSFDQSYNEQFF. The CDR3 nucleotides read TGCGCCAGCAGCTTTGACCAGTCCTACAATGAGCAGTTCTTC.

This clonotype appeared a few times. The CDR3 loop is CSARDSKGFNPGELFF. The CDR3 DNA reads TGCAGTGCTAGAGATTCCAAAGGGTTCAACCCCGGGGAGCTGTTTTTT. The chain has TRBV20-1 and TRBJ2-2; D gene unclear. This CDR3 has 16 residues. The germline CDR1 and CDR2 sequences are DFQATT and SNEGSKA (reference sequence). Trimming cost V 0 bases and J 6 bases, with 17 bases left between them.

This chain uses TRBV30 with TRBJ2-2; 10 nucleotides line up with TRBD1. Trimming took 5 bases from V and 2 from J; bases not matched to a gene: 2. There are 14 residues in the CDR3. CDR1 and CDR2 from the germline V gene are GTSNPN and SVGIG (reference sequence). CDR3 sequence: CAWGTGANTGELFF. The CDR3 DNA sequence: TGTGCCTGGGGGACAGGGGCAAACACCGGGGAGCTGTTTTTT. The complete variable domain, with remaining parts taken from reference TRBV30 and TRBJ2-2, reads SQTIHQWPATLVQPVGSPLSLECTVEGTSNPNLYWYRQAAGRGLQLLFYSVGIGQISSEVPQNLSASRPQDRQFILSSKKLLLSDSGFYLCAWGTGANTGELFFGEGSRLTVL.

The J gene is TRBJ2-1, the V gene TRBV7-2; D might be TRBD2 (5 bases). CDR1 and CDR2 (germline): SGHTA, FQGNSA. The CDR3 runs 13 residues. V was trimmed by 7 bases and J by 4 bases, leaving 11 bases between them. For the CDR3, the DNA is TGTGCCAGCAAATCGGGGTCATACAATGAGCAGTTCTTC. Translating gives CASKSGSYNEQFF.

This clonotype was picked up many times. V gene TRBV12-3 or TRBV12-4 combines with J gene TRBJ1-1; the D is unclear. The ends were cut back, 6 bases at V and 6 bases at J, with 17 bases in the middle. The CDR3 length is 14 residues. This chain's CDR3 is CASSAGRASAEAFF. In DNA form, the CDR3 reads TGTGCCAGCAGCGCCGGCCGTGCTTCGGCTGAAGCTTTCTTT.